By proportion, the clone carrying this T cell receptor beta chain is medium-sized. Its antigen is unknown. This entry comes from a study of type 1 regulatory T cells. Study summary: An in vitro protocol generated T-allo10, a Tr1-enriched, alloantigen-specific CD4 T cell product.

TCRdb called the reads again in MiXCR, with one record for every CDR3 protein. In the table there are 55,000 to 65,000 distinct CDR3 sequences, 60% to 65% of which are singletons. There are 14 residues in the CDR3. With 0 bases clipped from V and 11 bases from J, the junction kept 7 bases outside the gene matches. The V gene's germline CDR1 is SGHRS and CDR2 YFSETQ. The J gene is TRBJ2-1, the V gene TRBV5-1; TRBD1 aligns across 8 bases. The TCR was taken from a human donor in good health. Sequences were obtained from cultured non-Tr1 T cells, either the whole culture or a sorted T cell fraction (not recorded which). The CDR3, as DNA: TGCGCCAGCAGCTTGGGGACAGGGTATTCGCAGCAGTTCTTC. Translated, it gives CASSLGTGYSQQFF.